This record looks at one TCR beta chain sequence and its context. How the authors handled the data: Reference gene primer amplification gave estimated nucleated cell counts. Produced via immunoSEQ multiplex PCR; TCRdb's table is partial and in-frame only. The V and J calls and clone size were taken over from that table, and D and trimming were inferred from the DNA. The profile covers around 190,000 clones, with around four fifths appearing a single time and about 6.8% taken by the ten largest. V was pared by 5 bases and J by 1 base, with 8 bases between. CDR1 and CDR2 from the germline V gene are SEHNR and FQNEAQ (reference sequence). This CDR3 has 13 amino acids. The record originates from a study of blood T cell repertoires in COVID-19.

The origin of this receptor is a man between 65 and 79 years old with active or convalescent COVID-19. V usage is TRBV7-9 and J usage is TRBJ1-2, with a weak D call TRBD1 (5 bases). Material for sequencing was peripheral blood. CDR3: CASSRGNNYGYTF. CDR3 in DNA: TGTGCCAGCAGCAGGGGTAATAACTATGGCTACACCTTC.